This paragraph covers one T cell receptor (beta chain) sequence. The data belong to a study of blood T cell repertoires in COVID-19. Sequencing used immunoSEQ multiplex PCR; TCRdb keeps in-frame clones, though not all of them. The data contain about 94,000 clones, 80% of them singletons. The CDR3 is 18 amino acids. Germline trimming cut 5 bases from V and 2 bases from J; bases unmatched to any gene: 16. Looked up from germline, CDR1 is SSHAT and CDR2 is FNYEAQ (reference sequence). The clonotype comes from a woman aged 80 or over with acute or convalescent COVID-19. The sequencing sample was made of peripheral blood. This rearrangement joins TRBV7-7 to TRBJ2-3, with 7 positions matching TRBD1. CDR3 sequence: CASSLEIGTDLSTDTQYF. Written as DNA, the CDR3 is TGTGCCAGCAGCCTAGAAATAGGGACAGATCTTTCCACAGATACGCAGTATTTT.